The rows below give T cell receptor beta chains drawn from one sample of a study of CD8+ T cells in alopecia areata. Produced via immunoSEQ multiplex PCR; TCRdb's table is partial and in-frame only. The table includes approximately 200,000 clones, about 60% detected once. The material sequenced was CD4+ T cells sorted from blood, taken at week 4, from a patient treated with tofacitinib. The receptors come from a human donor with alopecia areata. The CDR3 runs from the conserved cysteine through the conserved F or W. Each record gives: J gene, D gene, V gene, clone size, CDR3 protein, CDR3 DNA. A D gene is named only where the DNA matches it firmly. Part of the rows lack a size; the others show once, few, many or a class for expanded clones.

>TRBJ1-5|NA|TRBV19|few
CASSKGNGNQPQHF
TGTGCCAGTAGTAAAGGGAACGGCAATCAGCCCCAGCATTTT
>TRBJ1-2|TRBD1|TRBV4-1|NA
CASSQWTGDGYTF
TGCGCCAGCAGCCAGTGGACAGGGGATGGCTACACCTTC
>TRBJ2-5|TRBD2|TRBV4-3|NA
CASSQMTSGGDQETQYF
TGCGCCAGCAGCCAAATGACTAGCGGGGGGGACCAAGAGACCCAGTACTTC
>TRBJ2-1|NA|TRBV7-9|NA
CASSQNVASYNEQFF
TGTGCCAGCAGCCAGAACGTAGCCTCCTACAATGAGCAGTTCTTC
>TRBJ1-1|NA|TRBV5-1|few
CASRGTLNTEAFF
TGCGCCAGCAGGGGTACCTTGAACACTGAAGCTTTCTTT
>TRBJ1-1|TRBD1|TRBV30|NA
CAWDRAETEAFF
TGTGCCTGGGACAGGGCCGAGACTGAAGCTTTCTTT
>TRBJ2-7|NA|TRBV7-4|NA
CASSLDVGISYEQYF
TGTGCCAGCAGCTTAGACGTGGGGATCTCCTACGAGCAGTACTTC
>TRBJ2-5|TRBD1|TRBV30|NA
CAWSSDRAETQYF
TGTGCCTGGAGTTCCGACAGGGCAGAGACCCAGTACTTC
>TRBJ1-2|NA|TRBV6-1|NA
CASSETGTGIYGYTF
TGTGCCAGCAGTGAAACCGGGACGGGGATCTATGGCTACACCTTC
>TRBJ2-3|TRBD2|TRBV29-1|once
CSAIAGGTDTQYF
TGCAGCGCGATAGCGGGGGGCACAGATACGCAGTATTTT
>TRBJ2-4|NA|TRBV7-2|NA
CASSQGLATKNIQYF
TGTGCCAGCAGCCAGGGTCTAGCTACAAAAAACATTCAGTACTTC
>TRBJ2-1|TRBD2|TRBV9|NA
CASSVGGLAEQFF
TGTGCCAGCAGCGTAGGAGGACTAGCTGAGCAGTTCTTC
>TRBJ2-4|TRBD2|TRBV2|few
CASSATREGIQYF
TGTGCCAGCAGTGCTACTAGGGAGGGCATTCAGTACTTC
>TRBJ1-6|TRBD1|TRBV30|NA
CAWSSPGQGNSPLHF
TGTGCCTGGAGTTCACCGGGACAGGGTAATTCACCCCTCCACTTT
>TRBJ2-7|NA|TRBV5-4|NA
CASSSRRGRESYEQYF
TGTGCCAGCAGCTCCCGTCGGGGGCGGGAGTCCTACGAGCAGTACTTC
>TRBJ2-5|TRBD1|TRBV2|NA
CASKLDRDQETQYF
TGTGCCAGCAAGCTGGACAGGGACCAAGAGACCCAGTACTTC
>TRBJ2-3|TRBD1|TRBV30|NA
CAWGGQGGADTQYF
TGTGCCTGGGGGGGACAGGGAGGTGCAGATACGCAGTATTTT
>TRBJ2-1|TRBD1|TRBV7-2|NA
CASSPQGASYNEQFF
TGTGCCAGCAGCCCACAGGGGGCATCTTACAATGAGCAGTTCTTC
>TRBJ1-3|NA|TRBV30|NA
CAWSVAGNTIYF
TGTGCCTGGAGTGTGGCCGGAAACACCATATATTTT
>TRBJ1-5|NA|TRBV2|few
CASKEGGAQNQPQHF
TGTGCCAGCAAAGAGGGGGGGGCCCAGAATCAGCCCCAGCATTTT
>TRBJ2-5|NA|TRBV29-1|few
CSVDREETQYF
TGCAGCGTTGACAGGGAAGAGACCCAGTACTTC
>TRBJ1-6|NA|TRBV4-2|NA
CASSQDGQGRDSPLHF
TGTGCCAGCAGCCAAGATGGGCAGGGCCGGGATTCACCCCTCCACTTT
>TRBJ2-7|NA|TRBV7-9|NA
CASSSMGRRTWWGFYEQYF
TGTGCCAGCAGTTCCATGGGGCGCAGGACCTGGTGGGGCTTCTACGAGCAGTACTTC
>TRBJ2-2|NA|TRBV11-3|few
CASSLLAGDSGELFF
TGTGCCAGCAGCTTACTGGCAGGGGATTCCGGGGAGCTGTTTTTT
>TRBJ2-3|NA|TRBV7-8|NA
CASSFRGSDTQYF
TGTGCCAGCAGCTTTCGGGGGTCAGATACGCAGTATTTT
>TRBJ2-7|NA|TRBV7-2|NA
CASSLVGFDNWEQYF
TGTGCCAGCAGCTTAGTAGGATTCGACAACTGGGAGCAGTACTTC
>TRBJ2-2|NA|TRBV27|NA
CASSFRTLAPGELFF
TGTGCCAGCAGTTTCCGGACACTTGCCCCCGGGGAGCTGTTTTTT
>TRBJ2-1|NA|TRBV2|few
CASSPVASDEQFF
TGTGCCAGCAGCCCTGTGGCTAGCGATGAGCAGTTCTTC
>TRBJ2-3|NA|TRBV30|NA
CAWSVLDPSTDTQYF
TGTGCCTGGAGTGTATTGGACCCAAGCACAGATACGCAGTATTTT
>TRBJ2-3|TRBD1|TRBV4-2|NA
CASSLRDRITSTDTQYF
TGTGCCAGCAGCCTACGGGACAGGATAACTAGCACAGATACGCAGTATTTT
>TRBJ2-5|NA|TRBV4-1|NA
CASSHSKETQYF
TGCGCCAGCAGCCACTCAAAAGAGACCCAGTACTTC
>TRBJ2-1|TRBD2|TRBV4-1|few
CASSQGSSGGIRVEQFF
TGCGCCAGCAGCCAAGGGTCTAGCGGGGGCATACGGGTTGAGCAGTTCTTC
>TRBJ2-3|NA|TRBV4-3|NA
CASSQAGDHTDTQYF
TGCGCCAGCAGCCAAGCCGGGGATCACACAGATACGCAGTATTTT
>TRBJ2-5|TRBD1|TRBV10-3|NA
CATRDRQETQYF
TGTGCCACCAGGGACAGACAAGAGACCCAGTACTTC
>TRBJ1-2|TRBD1|TRBV30|NA
CAWSVGQGAYGYTF
TGTGCCTGGAGTGTCGGGCAGGGGGCGTATGGCTACACCTTC
>TRBJ1-2|TRBD1|TRBV29-1|few
CSVQGTANYGYTF
TGCAGCGTCCAAGGGACAGCGAACTATGGCTACACCTTC
>TRBJ2-6|NA|TRBV19|few
CASSLRPASGANVLTF
TGTGCCAGTAGTCTCCGGCCGGCCTCTGGGGCCAACGTCCTGACTTTC
>TRBJ2-7|NA|TRBV27|NA
CASSWDPQYEQYF
TGTGCCAGCAGTTGGGACCCCCAATACGAGCAGTACTTC
>TRBJ2-5|NA|TRBV4-1|few
CASSQDPNILETQYF
TGCGCCAGCAGCCAAGATCCTAATATCCTGGAGACCCAGTACTTC
>TRBJ1-6|TRBD1|TRBV10-3|NA
CAISGGQELNSPLHF
TGTGCCATCAGTGGGGGACAGGAGCTTAATTCACCCCTCCACTTT
>TRBJ2-7|NA|TRBV28|NA
CASRFGVPYEQYF
TGTGCCAGCAGGTTTGGGGTGCCCTACGAGCAGTACTTC
>TRBJ2-2|NA|TRBV15|NA
CATSRGEGAGELFF
TGTGCCACCAGCAGGGGGGAAGGGGCTGGGGAGCTGTTTTTT
>TRBJ1-1|NA|TRBV30|NA
CAWRQGFMNTEAFF
TGTGCCTGGAGGCAGGGGTTCATGAACACTGAAGCTTTCTTT
>TRBJ1-1|NA|TRBV30|NA
CAWSVMGGLLNTEAFF
TGTGCCTGGAGTGTAATGGGGGGACTGCTGAACACTGAAGCTTTCTTT
>TRBJ1-1|NA|TRBV5-1|few
CASSFGTPNTEAFF
TGCGCCAGCAGCTTCGGGACGCCTAACACTGAAGCTTTCTTT
>TRBJ1-1|NA|TRBV29-1|NA
CSSTGGGNTEAFF
TGCAGCTCGACGGGGGGCGGGAACACTGAAGCTTTCTTT
>TRBJ2-7|NA|TRBV29-1|few
CSVEDSAGGYEQYF
TGCAGCGTTGAAGATTCGGCAGGGGGGTACGAGCAGTACTTC
>TRBJ1-5|NA|TRBV2|few
CASRGNNQPQHF
TGTGCCAGCAGGGGGAACAATCAGCCCCAGCATTTT